This T cell receptor beta chain originates from a study of blood T cell repertoires in COVID-19. The CDR3 runs to 14 residues. CDR1 and CDR2 (germline): WSHSY, SAAADI. Unmatched junction bases numbered 5, after V lost 4 bases and J lost 3 bases. Assay used: immunoSEQ multiplex PCR; TCRdb lists only in-frame clones, some missing. In the table there are 90,000 to 120,000 clones, 87% of which are singletons. Material for sequencing was peripheral blood. This clonotype was sampled from a man aged 45-60 years with acute or convalescent COVID-19. The chain employs TRBV10-2 and TRBJ2-7, with TRBD2 matching over 8 bases. CDR3 region: CASSGGTRDYEQYF. The CDR3 DNA reads TGCGCCAGCAGTGGGGGGACTAGAGACTACGAGCAGTACTTC.